This T cell receptor (beta chain) originates from a study of blood T cell repertoires in COVID-19 (dated by TCRdb to the early 2020s). Concerning the study at large: The collaborator samples originated in the United States, Italy and Spain and spanned the acute and convalescent phases of COVID-19. The material from the prospective study consisted of cDNA or gDNA derived from T cells, B-cell-depleted T cells, or PBMCs. The dataset comprised deeply sampled blood TCRbeta repertoires from subjects exposed to, actively infected with, or recovered from COVID-19. A freely available public database, intended as a resource for researchers studying the immune response to SARS-CoV-2, is where the repertoires were released. Samples were obtained from the ongoing ImmuneRACE study (first 160 participants) and from about 1,300 subjects provided by 6 global collaborators. A de-identified subject ID, COVID-19 status, age in years and sex were almost always included in the sample metadata. Where HLA class I and class II types were available, the types were taken from metadata supplied by the sample provider, not from assay-based typing.

TCRbeta CDR3 regions were amplified from genomic DNA using the immunoSEQ Assay, a bias-controlled multiplex PCR. In the authors' own workflow: Within the assay, amplification of reference gene primers was used to estimate how many nucleated cells each sample contained. Sequence reads were collapsed and filtered to measure the absolute abundance of every unique TCRbeta CDR3 rearrangement. For each sample, productive Simpson clonality was calculated as the square root of Simpson's diversity index across productive rearrangements. The table comes from immuneACCESS by way of TCRdb, which keeps in-frame sequences with V and J called. Part of the clones is missing from these tables; in studies checked, under half for an unresolved V gene and the rest for unknown reasons. The D gene and trimming were derived from the DNA, and the V and J assignments and clone size from that table. The sample data list about 180,000 clones, and roughly 85% of these were observed just once. The ten biggest clones cover roughly 9% of the sample.

Broad study findings and their caveats: The quantity of clinical and demographic metadata differed by source and by participant and was supplied without curation.

Participants in the prospective study were aged about 18 to 100 years, lived in approximately 26 United States geographic areas, and enrolled through a virtual design. In the prospective study, participants were assigned to cohorts based on the clinical history participants reported in a screening survey and a study questionnaire. Recovered participants in ImmuneRACE Cohort 3 were defined as having two consecutive negative NP/OP PCR tests, clearance from a healthcare professional, or resolution of symptoms. In the prospective study, whole blood, serum and a nasopharyngeal or oropharyngeal swab were collected from each participant by mobile phlebotomists. Prospective study participants could optionally give additional blood draws and questionnaires over a roughly two-month period. Prospective study blood samples were shipped either frozen or at room temperature before DNA extraction. This clone has just one count. Its specific antigen is unknown. No quality values exist for individual bases; no much larger clone is one base distant.

Its CDR3 holds 18 amino acids, cysteine through phenylalanine. Just the 54-base CDR3 DNA is kept, in frame starting at base 1. V is pruned by 4 bases and J by 2 bases, leaving 9 bases of the junction without a gene match. Looking up the germline V gene yields CDR1 MNHEY and CDR2 SVGEGT. Recombination joined TRBV6-2 or TRBV6-3 with TRBJ2-3, with 13 middle bases fitting TRBD2. The material sequenced was PBMCs or T cells enriched from blood (not recorded which). The receptor was derived from a woman aged 18 to 35 who had recovered from COVID-19. The nucleotides are TGTGCCAGCAGTTCCCAAGGGACTAGCGGGGATCACACAGATACGCAGTATTTT. It specifies CASSSQGTSGDHTDTQYF.